These T cell receptor beta chains were read from a single sample in a study of blood T cell repertoires in COVID-19. TCRdb keeps only in-frame clones here, not all; method: immunoSEQ multiplex PCR. The sample lists approximately 260,000 clones; about 87% were seen once. The source material was peripheral blood. Every receptor here comes from a woman aged 40-49 years with acute or convalescent COVID-19. CDR3s include the opening cysteine and the closing phenylalanine or tryptophan. A D gene is named only where the DNA matches it firmly. Expanded clones get a size class; other rows say once, few or many, or leave the size out.

NA	TRBD1	TRBJ1-2	15	TRBV4-1	TGCGCCAGCAGCCAACCCCGGGACAGGGGGGCCGGCTACACCTTC	CASSQPRDRGAGYTF
NA	TRBD1	TRBJ2-2	15	TRBV12-5	TGTGCTAGTGGCCGGACAGGGGGCATCACCGGGGAGCTGTTTTTT	CASGRTGGITGELFF
NA	TRBD1	TRBJ2-5	15	TRBV6-5	TGTGCCAGCAGACCAGGGGGCGCAGACTCTGAGACCCAGTACTTC	CASRPGGADSETQYF
NA	NA	TRBJ1-1	14	TRBV5-1	TGCGCCAGCAGCTTGGGAGGTGAGAACACTGAAGCTTTCTTT	CASSLGGENTEAFF
few	TRBD1	TRBJ1-1	15	TRBV27	TGTGCCAGCAGCGGACAGGCCGGAACTAACACTGAAGCTTTCTTT	CASSGQAGTNTEAFF
NA	NA	TRBJ2-6	15	TRBV5-1	TGCGCCAGCATGCCGGGAGCTGCTGGGGCCAACGTCCTGACTTTC	CASMPGAAGANVLTF
NA	NA	TRBJ1-2	13	TRBV18	TGTGCCAGCTCACTTGACAGCTCCTATGGCTACACCTTC	CASSLDSSYGYTF
NA	TRBD1	TRBJ1-4	17	TRBV7-8	TGTGCCAGCAGCGCAGGGGCCCTTAGGACAGGGAAAGAAAAACTGTTTTTT	CASSAGALRTGKEKLFF
NA	NA	TRBJ1-2	11	TRBV5-1	TGCGCCAGCAGGGACGGGAGCGGCTACACCTTC	CASRDGSGYTF
NA	NA	TRBJ1-1	11	TRBV20-1	TGCAGTGGGTCGGGGGACACTGAAGCTTTCTTT	CSGSGDTEAFF
once	NA	TRBJ1-1	13	TRBV19	TGTGCCAGTGCAACGACACTGAACACTGAAGCTTTCTTT	CASATTLNTEAFF
NA	TRBD1	TRBJ1-4	14	TRBV7-9	TGTGCCAGCAGCCCCGGGACAGACCCTGAAAAACTGTTTTTT	CASSPGTDPEKLFF
once	NA	TRBJ1-4	15	TRBV6-4	TGTGCCAGCAGTGACTCAGAGGGTAATCGCGAAAAACTGTTTTTT	CASSDSEGNREKLFF
once	NA	TRBJ1-2	16	TRBV18	TGTGCCAGCTCACCACCGGGGAGGGTCCCTAACTATGGCTACACCTTC	CASSPPGRVPNYGYTF
NA	TRBD1	TRBJ2-2	15	TRBV10-3	TGTGCCATCAGCCGCCCGGGACAGGGGGCCGGGGAGCTGTTTTTT	CAISRPGQGAGELFF
NA	TRBD2	TRBJ2-1	15	TRBV4-1	TGCGCCAGCAGCCAAGCGGGGGGGGTACACAATGAGCAGTTCTTC	CASSQAGGVHNEQFF
NA	NA	TRBJ1-1	14	TRBV27	TGTGCCAGCAGTTTTTCCGGGGTTAACACTGAAGCTTTCTTT	CASSFSGVNTEAFF
NA	NA	TRBJ1-1	15	TRBV19	TGTGCCAGTAGTATAGCAGGGCCCCTGAACACTGAAGCTTTCTTT	CASSIAGPLNTEAFF
NA	TRBD2	TRBJ2-1	16	TRBV10-3	TGTGCCATCAGTGAGTCCCTAGCGGGGGGGGTAGATGAGCAGTTCTTC	CAISESLAGGVDEQFF
NA	TRBD1	TRBJ1-1	17	TRBV12-5	TGTGCTAGTGGTTTGGTACTGGCAGGGGGCGGGAACACTGAAGCTTTCTTT	CASGLVLAGGGNTEAFF
NA	NA	TRBJ1-5	16	TRBV4-1	TGCGCCAGCAGCCAAGATCCCAGGGTTAGCAATCAGCCCCAGCATTTT	CASSQDPRVSNQPQHF
NA	TRBD2	TRBJ2-3	13	TRBV10-3	TGTGCCATCAGGGGGGGGAGCACAGATACGCAGTATTTT	CAIRGGSTDTQYF
few	TRBD1	TRBJ2-1	17	TRBV5-1	TGCGCCAGCACGCTGGAGCCTGAGGGGGCGGTTTTCAATGAGCAGTTCTTC	CASTLEPEGAVFNEQFF
NA	TRBD1	TRBJ2-1	13	TRBV3-1/TRBV3-2	TGTGCCAGCCACCGGGACAGGGCGGGTGAGCAGTTCTTC	CASHRDRAGEQFF
NA	NA	TRBJ2-3	14	TRBV28	TGTGCCTCCCTCGAGGCGGTCAGGGCAGATACGCAGTATTTT	CASLEAVRADTQYF
NA	TRBD2	TRBJ2-3	15	TRBV9	TGTGCCAGCAGCGACCGACTAGCCCCCACAGATACGCAGTATTTT	CASSDRLAPTDTQYF
NA	NA	TRBJ2-5	12	TRBV29-1	TGCAGCGTTGAAACAGGACGGGAGACCCAGTACTTC	CSVETGRETQYF
NA	TRBD1	TRBJ1-1	14	TRBV3-1/TRBV3-2	TGTGCCAGCAGCCCCCACAGGGGAGGAACTGAAGCTTTCTTT	CASSPHRGGTEAFF
NA	NA	TRBJ2-1	14	TRBV27	TGTGCCAGCAGTTTCGACACACAGGTCAATGAGCAGTTCTTC	CASSFDTQVNEQFF
NA	TRBD1	TRBJ1-4	15	TRBV5-5	TGTGCCAGCAGCGGGACCGGGACAGTTAATGAAAAACTGTTTTTT	CASSGTGTVNEKLFF
NA	NA	TRBJ1-2	16	TRBV12-2	TGTGCAAGTCGCTTACTTCACAGCGGAGTTAACTATGGCTACACCTTC	CASRLLHSGVNYGYTF
once	TRBD2	TRBJ2-1	15	TRBV5-5	TGTGCCAGCAGCTTCATAGCGGGCGGGTACAATGAGCAGTTCTTC	CASSFIAGGYNEQFF
NA	TRBD1	TRBJ1-1	12	TRBV25-1	TGTGCCAGCAGCTGGGACAGCACTGAAGCTTTCTTT	CASSWDSTEAFF
NA	NA	TRBJ1-2	14	TRBV4-1	TGCGCCAGCAGCCAAGAGTCAGGCCCATATGGCTACACCTTC	CASSQESGPYGYTF
NA	NA	TRBJ1-1	14	TRBV7-8	TGTGCCAGTTCTCTGGGGGGGTTTTACACTGAAGCTTTCTTT	CASSLGGFYTEAFF
NA	NA	TRBJ2-3	16	TRBV4-1	TGCGCCAGCAGCCCAGAAGTGGCAGGCCTAATGGATACGCAGTATTTT	CASSPEVAGLMDTQYF
NA	NA	TRBJ2-3	15	TRBV19	TGTGCCAGTAGTATACCAGGAACCCACACAGATACGCAGTATTTT	CASSIPGTHTDTQYF
NA	TRBD1	TRBJ2-5	15	TRBV6-5	TGTGCCAGCAGTTACGGACAGGGGGCGGGGGAGACCCAGTACTTC	CASSYGQGAGETQYF
NA	TRBD1	TRBJ1-3	18	TRBV3-1/TRBV3-2	TGTGCCAGCAGCCAAGAGGCCCCGGGACAGTTCTCTGGAAACACCATATATTTT	CASSQEAPGQFSGNTIYF
NA	NA	TRBJ1-1	14	TRBV10-3	TGTGCCATCAGGGCCGGGAAAGGGAACACTGAAGCTTTCTTT	CAIRAGKGNTEAFF
NA	NA	TRBJ2-5	15	TRBV5-1	TGCGCCAGCAGCTTAATGGGGGCGCCTGGGGAGACCCAGTACTTC	CASSLMGAPGETQYF
NA	NA	TRBJ1-1	14	TRBV18	TGTGCCAGCTCACCACCCCACAGAGGGGGGGCAGCTTTCTTT	CASSPPHRGGAAFF
NA	NA	TRBJ1-5	15	TRBV5-5	TGTGCCAGCAGCCGAAATTCAGATCACAATCAGCCCCAGCATTTT	CASSRNSDHNQPQHF
NA	TRBD1	TRBJ1-1	14	TRBV9	TGTGCCAGCAGCGTCTCAGGGGGAGGCACTGAAGCTTTCTTT	CASSVSGGGTEAFF
NA	NA	TRBJ1-3	15	TRBV5-5	TGTGCCAGCAGCTTGTACAGGGAAGGTGGAAACACCATATATTTT	CASSLYREGGNTIYF
NA	NA	TRBJ2-1	14	TRBV2	TGTGCCAGCAGTGACGTGACGGGGGGCCGAGAGCAGTTCTTC	CASSDVTGGREQFF
NA	NA	TRBJ1-1	14	TRBV19	TGTGCCAGTAGCCTACAGGGCCTTGGGACTGAAGCTTTCTTT	CASSLQGLGTEAFF
NA	NA	TRBJ2-3	15	TRBV2	TGTGCCACCAACGGACAGAACTACCTCACAGATACGCAGTATTTT	CATNGQNYLTDTQYF